Each of the 20 T cell receptor beta chains below was sequenced from the same sample in a study of T cell responses to AZD1222 COVID-19 vaccine. Some clones are missing from TCRdb's copy, which holds only in-frame ones; the method was immunoSEQ multiplex PCR. This repertoire shows approximately 110,000 clones, 70% to 85% found once; its top ten account for around 6.2%. This sample comprised peripheral blood, obtained on day 0 of AZD1222 vaccination. These receptors came from an adult in good health.

Only one count was recorded for this clone. The rearrangement links TRBV24-1 to TRBJ1-1, with TRBD1 as a possible D gene (6 bases). Trimming took off 4 bases at V and 5 bases at J, with 10 bases between the two ends. Germline-derived CDR1 and CDR2 are KGHDR and SFDVKD. The CDR3 contains 13 residues. The CDR3 DNA is TGTGCCACCAGTGACGGAGGGGGGACTGAAGCTTTCTTT. It specifies CATSDGGGTEAFF.

This clone was picked up one time. V gene TRBV6-5 combines with J gene TRBJ2-1, with a possible D match to TRBD1 (5 bases). CDR1 is MNHEY, CDR2 SVGAGI, per germline. This CDR3 is built from 15 residues. V was pared by 2 bases and J by 5 bases, with 13 bases between. The DNA for the CDR3 is TGTGCCAGCAGTTACGGGAAGGGGCGCCACAATGAGCAGTTCTTC. Translating gives CASSYGKGRHNEQFF.

V usage is TRBV28 and J usage is TRBJ2-5, with a tentative D call TRBD2 (5 bases). V shed 6 bases and J shed 1 base, with 24 bases lying between them. Germline CDR1 MDHEN, CDR2 SYDVKM. The CDR3 is made up of 18 amino acids. The CDR3 loop reads CASSLRAGLYLSQETQYF. Here the CDR3 DNA reads TGTGCCAGCAGCCTGCGGGCAGGACTTTATCTGTCCCAAGAGACCCAGTACTTC.

This rearrangement joins TRBV24-1 to TRBJ1-5; TRBD1 agrees at 9 bases. V lost 3 bases, J lost 3 bases, and 5 bases stayed unmatched. Germline values: CDR1 KGHDR, CDR2 SFDVKD. The length of the CDR3 is 16 residues. DNA of the CDR3: TGTGCCACCAGTGATGCACAGGGGGCTAACAATCAGCCCCAGCATTTT. Its translation: CATSDAQGANNQPQHF.

Comment on this clone: This sample also contains other DNA sequences that code for the same CDR3. CDR3 loop: CASSTLYGYTF. The CDR3 DNA follows: TGTGCCAGTAGTACGCTCTATGGCTACACCTTC. The chain couples TRBV19 to TRBJ1-2, with D hard to call. The V and J ends lost 4 bases and 4 bases respectively, with 4 bases between them. CDR3 size: 11 residues. Per the germline V gene, CDR1 is LNHDA and CDR2 is SQIVND (reference sequence).

This clone was seen once. The rearrangement joins TRBV19 to TRBJ1-2; 8 nucleotides agree with TRBD1. Per the germline V gene, CDR1 is LNHDA and CDR2 is SQIVND (reference sequence). V lost 6 bases to trimming and J lost 4 bases; unmatched junction nucleotides: 10. This CDR3 spans 15 amino acids. The CDR3 protein is CASRARGQPFYGYTF. The CDR3 region has the DNA TGTGCCAGTAGGGCCAGGGGGCAACCCTTCTATGGCTACACCTTC.

The chain uses TRBV7-8 and TRBJ1-2; no clear D. CDR3 length: 13 amino acids. The V end was cut by 3 bases, the J end by 3 bases, with 8 bases between. Germline CDR1 and CDR2: SGHVS and FQNEAQ. The CDR3 loop is CASSFYPDYGYTF. The CDR3 DNA is TGTGCCAGCAGCTTCTATCCGGACTATGGCTACACCTTC.

This clone has a handful of counts. The CDR3 protein is CSASRGLGGYTF. The CDR3, as DNA: TGCAGTGCTAGTAGGGGCCTGGGGGGCTACACCTTC. The V call is TRBV20-1, the J call TRBJ1-2; possible D gene TRBD1, 5 bases. CDR1 is DFQATT and CDR2 is SNEGSKA in the germline V gene (reference sequence). The CDR3 length is 12 residues. V lost 3 bases, J lost 8 bases, and 13 bases lay in between.

The V call is TRBV13, the J call TRBJ1-6; D perhaps matches TRBD1 (5 bases). V shed 5 bases and J shed 10 bases, with 21 bases lying between them. Germline V lookup: CDR1 PRHDT, CDR2 FYEKMQ (reference sequence). The CDR3 extends over 16 amino acids. The CDR3 DNA sequence: TGTGCCAGCAGCCCTAGGGACTTGGAAAGGGGATCACCCCTCCACTTT. Its translation is CASSPRDLERGSPLHF.

V is TRBV29-1 and J is TRBJ1-5, with 9 positions matching TRBD1. The junction had 4 bases not matched to a gene; V was cut back by 4 bases and J by 6 bases. Germline V gene sequence: CDR1 SQVTM, CDR2 ANQGSEA. This CDR3 is built from 13 residues. CDR3 sequence (DNA): TGCAGCGTTGCAGGGACAGGGCGTCAGCCCCAGCATTTT. Residues: CSVAGTGRQPQHF.

The chain links TRBV19 to TRBJ1-1; D is perhaps TRBD1 (5 bases). The V and J ends lost 9 bases and 1 base respectively, with 15 bases between them. The CDR3 sequence is 14 residues long. The germline V gene has CDR1 LNHDA and CDR2 SQIVND (reference sequence). The CDR3 region has the DNA TGTGCCAGCCCGCTAGGGACGGGGAACACTGAAGCTTTCTTT. It yields the protein CASPLGTGNTEAFF.

The rearrangement joins TRBV6-5 to TRBJ2-3, with 7 bases lining up with TRBD2. This CDR3 region has 15 residues. The germline gives CDR1 MNHEY, CDR2 SVGAGI. With V trimmed by 7 bases and J by 4 bases, 11 bases remained unmatched. The CDR3 DNA is TGTGCCAGCAAAAGGCGGCGGGGGTCCTCAGATACGCAGTATTTT. Translation gives CASKRRRGSSDTQYF.

This clone was counted at least ten times. The rearrangement joins TRBV27 to TRBJ2-3; 10 bases agree with TRBD2. This CDR3 has 14 amino acids. Germline values: CDR1 MNHEY, CDR2 SMNVEV (reference sequence). V shed 8 bases, J shed 1 base, and the junction held 3 bases outside the gene matches. The CDR3 coding sequence is TGTGCCAGCCAAACTAGCGGGGGCACAGATACGCAGTATTTT. It codes for CASQTSGGTDTQYF.

The chain couples TRBV6-1 to TRBJ1-1; D gene ambiguous. Between the trimmed V and J ends, which lost 3 bases and 1 base, there was a span of 9 bases. The CDR3 consists of 14 residues. The germline gives CDR1 MNHNS, CDR2 SASEGT. CDR3 loop: CASSEETGNTEAFF. CDR3 in DNA: TGTGCCAGCAGTGAGGAAACTGGGAACACTGAAGCTTTCTTT.

This clone was recorded only once. This chain joins TRBV19 and TRBJ2-2; possible D gene TRBD1, 5 bases. Trimming cost V 3 bases and J 3 bases, with 8 bases left between them. CDR1 LNHDA and CDR2 SQIVND come from the germline V gene (reference sequence). This CDR3 region has 14 residues. The CDR3 region has the DNA TGTGCCAGTAGTATGGGGCAGGACACCGGGGAGCTGTTTTTT. Encoded protein: CASSMGQDTGELFF.

This clone occurred once. This chain joins TRBV28 and TRBJ1-2, with D unresolved. The V and J ends lost 6 bases and 4 bases respectively, with 15 bases between them. Germline CDR1 is MDHEN and CDR2 is SYDVKM. This CDR3 has 14 amino acids. CDR3 nucleotides: TGTGCCAGCAGCCCTAGCGGCAGCTTCTATGGCTACACCTTC. Encoded protein: CASSPSGSFYGYTF.

This sequence joins TRBV7-2 and TRBJ2-7; 10 nucleotides line up with TRBD2. The CDR3 runs 14 residues. Germline V gene sequence: CDR1 SGHTA, CDR2 FQGNSA. The J segment lost 3 bases and the V segment lost 8 bases, leaving 7 bases of the junction unmatched. The CDR3 is CASGRTSGNYEQYF. DNA for the CDR3: TGTGCCAGCGGCCGGACTAGCGGAAACTACGAGCAGTACTTC.

This clone was seen a handful of times. The chain has TRBV28 and TRBJ1-4; weak D call: TRBD1 (5 bases). The CDR3 has 13 residues. From germline, CDR1 is MDHEN and CDR2 SYDVKM. Trimming left V 2 bases short and J 9 bases short, with 10 bases between. Here the CDR3 DNA reads TGTGCCAGCAGTTTAGCCCAGGACAAAAAACTGTTTTTT. Translated: CASSLAQDKKLFF.

This CDR3 is CASGALLYEQYF. The CDR3 region has the DNA TGTGCCAGCGGGGCGTTACTCTACGAGCAGTACTTC. The chain carries TRBV28 and TRBJ2-7; TRBD1 might be the D (5 bases). CDR1 and CDR2 from the germline V gene are MDHEN and SYDVKM. The V gene lost 8 bases and the J gene lost 3 bases, with 11 bases spanning the gap. CDR3 length: 12 amino acids. Full variable domain (missing parts from reference TRBV28 and TRBJ2-7): DVKVTQSSRYLVKRTGEKVFLECVQDMDHENMFWYRQDPGLGLRLIYFSYDVKMKEKGDIPEGYSVSREKKERFSLILESASTNQTSMYLCASGALLYEQYFGPGTRLTVT.

This chain links TRBV5-1 with TRBJ1-1, with a possible D match to TRBD1 (5 bases). Germline CDR1 and CDR2: SGHRS and YFSETQ. CDR3 length: 14 residues. The V and J ends lost 4 bases and 1 base respectively, with 11 bases between them. This CDR3 reads CASSPPGGNTEAFF. The CDR3 DNA reads TGCGCCAGCAGCCCCCCGGGGGGGAACACTGAAGCTTTCTTT.